These 17 T cell receptor beta chains were sequenced from one sample in a study of beta chain features in type 1 diabetes. These TCRs' antigens remain unknown. Points from the study as a whole: Type 1 diabetes patients had moderately but significantly shorter TCRB CDR3s in all four CD4+ subsets.

Sequencing targeted expressed TCRB transcripts, as all isolated RNA had been reverse transcribed. Method: immunoSEQ multiplex PCR; TCRdb's copy keeps in-frame clones and lacks some. The repertoire holds fewer than 110,000 clones, with around 30% as singletons. The sequencing input was central memory CD4+ T cells from blood. These receptors originate from a woman between 18 and 30 years old with type 1 diabetes.

V gene TRBV5-4 combines with J gene TRBJ2-5; 7 bases map to TRBD1. Germline loops: CDR1 SGHNT, CDR2 YYREEE (reference sequence). The trim removed 3 bases at V and 4 bases at J, leaving 9 bases unmatched. The CDR3 runs to 15 residues. The CDR3 coding sequence is TGTGCCAGCAGCTCGGCGACAGGGAATAGAGAGACCCAGTACTTC. Residues: CASSSATGNRETQYF.

The V gene is TRBV27, the J gene TRBJ2-1; the D gene is possibly TRBD1 (6 bases). CDR3 length: 17 residues. With 2 bases removed from V and 0 bases from J, the gap between germline ends came to 14 bases. Germline V gives CDR1 MNHEY, CDR2 SMNVEV (reference sequence). CDR3 region: CASSLKGTLSSYNEQFF. The CDR3, as DNA: TGTGCCAGCAGTTTAAAAGGGACATTGAGCTCCTACAATGAGCAGTTCTTC.

The genes are TRBV20-1 and TRBJ1-1; D gene unclear. CDR1 DFQATT and CDR2 SNEGSKA come from the germline V gene (reference sequence). With 5 bases removed from V and 8 bases from J, the gap between germline ends came to 9 bases. This CDR3 is 10 amino acids long. The CDR3 coding sequence is TGCAGTGCTCTCCCCAGGGAAGCTTTCTTT. Translation gives CSALPREAFF.

This chain links TRBV7-8 with TRBJ1-2; the D is unclear. V was shortened by 1 base and J by 7 bases, with 7 bases between the two germline ends. There are 12 residues in the CDR3. CDR1 and CDR2 from the germline V gene are SGHVS and FQNEAQ. In DNA, the CDR3 is TGTGCCAGCAGCTTAGGACGGGGTGGCTACACCTTC. Amino acids: CASSLGRGGYTF.

The chain recombines TRBV6-5 with TRBJ2-5; possibly TRBD1 for D (6 bases). The CDR3 is made up of 15 amino acids. Germline-derived CDR1 and CDR2 are MNHEY and SVGAGI. Trimming took 5 bases from V and 3 from J, leaving 16 bases between them. This chain's CDR3 is CASSNEGYREETQYF. CDR3 nucleotide sequence: TGTGCCAGCAGTAATGAAGGGTACAGGGAAGAGACCCAGTACTTC.

This clone has just a few counts. The chain combines TRBV2 with TRBJ2-7; 7 nucleotides match TRBD2. The CDR3 is 14 amino acids. Germline CDR1 is SNHLY and CDR2 is FYNNEI. The junction had 11 bases not matched to a gene; V was cut back by 7 bases and J by 5 bases. As DNA, the CDR3 is TGTGCCAGCAAACCGACTAGCACAGAAAACGAGCAGTACTTC. The encoded protein is CASKPTSTENEQYF.

The CDR3 loop is CASRWLAGDEQFF. The CDR3 DNA reads as TGCGCCAGCAGATGGCTAGCGGGCGATGAGCAGTTCTTC. V is TRBV5-1 and J is TRBJ2-1; 8 bases align to TRBD2. With 5 bases clipped from V and 8 bases from J, the junction kept 6 bases outside the gene matches. The CDR3 loop spans 13 amino acids. Germline lookup yields CDR1 SGHRS and CDR2 YFSETQ.

This chain uses TRBV18 with TRBJ2-5; D gene ambiguous. Germline V lookup: CDR1 KGHSH, CDR2 LQKENI. Trimming removed 5 bases at V and 2 bases at J, with 6 bases between. The CDR3 spans 12 residues. The CDR3 DNA is TGTGCCAGCTCAAAGCTTCAAGAGACCCAGTACTTC. It translates to CASSKLQETQYF.

This clone turned up a few times. The gene calls are TRBV29-1 and TRBJ1-1; a possible D gene is TRBD1 (5 bases). Trimming left V 0 bases short and J 6 bases short, with 17 bases between. Germline V lookup: CDR1 SQVTM, CDR2 ANQGSEA. The CDR3 has 15 residues. This chain's CDR3 is CSVEDPWGGASEAFF. CDR3 DNA sequence: TGCAGCGTTGAAGATCCGTGGGGGGGTGCGTCTGAAGCTTTCTTT.

The chain employs TRBV5-1 and TRBJ2-1, with 15 bases aligning to TRBD2. Germline lookup yields CDR1 SGHRS and CDR2 YFSETQ. The V gene end was trimmed by 0 bases and the J gene end by 8 bases; junction bases not matched to a gene: 9. The CDR3 consists of 18 residues. The CDR3 nucleotides are TGCGCCAGCAGCTTGGCCGGGGGACTAGCGGGAGGTGGCGATGAGCAGTTCTTC. This translates into CASSLAGGLAGGGDEQFF.

CDR3 sequence: CASSIRGQGAAKNIQYF. In DNA, the CDR3 is TGTGCCAGTAGTATAAGGGGACAGGGGGCAGCCAAAAACATTCAGTACTTC. V gene TRBV19 combines with J gene TRBJ2-4, with 12 bases identical to TRBD1. CDR3 length: 17 residues. V was pared by 2 bases and J by 0 bases, with 2 bases of the junction left unmatched. The germline V gene encodes CDR1 LNHDA and CDR2 SQIVND (reference sequence).

This chain links TRBV4-3 with TRBJ2-1, with 13 bases fitting TRBD2. With V trimmed by 0 bases and J by 7 bases, 6 bases remained unmatched. This CDR3 contains 17 residues. Per the germline V gene, CDR1 is LGHNA and CDR2 is YSLEER. The CDR3 nucleotides read TGCGCCAGCAGCCAAGACACTAGCGGGAGGGCCACGAATGAGCAGTTCTTC. This gives the protein CASSQDTSGRATNEQFF.

V gene TRBV7-2 combines with J gene TRBJ1-1; 7 bases are shared with TRBD1. Germline V gene lookup returns CDR1 SGHTA and CDR2 FQGNSA. The CDR3 length is 12 residues. V dropped 11 bases and J dropped 4; count of bases not matched to a gene: 7. Here the CDR3 reads CAASPGGTEAFF. Written as DNA, the CDR3 is TGTGCCGCCTCCCCAGGGGGCACTGAAGCTTTCTTT.

V is TRBV11-2 and J is TRBJ2-3; 9 bases match TRBD2. V lost 6 bases to trimming and J lost 2 bases; unmatched junction nucleotides: 9. This CDR3 is 16 amino acids long. Germline V gives CDR1 SGHAT, CDR2 FQNNGV. The CDR3 region is CASRRGTSPLTDTQYF. CDR3 nucleotide sequence: TGTGCCAGCAGAAGAGGGACTAGCCCACTCACAGATACGCAGTATTTT.

The V gene is TRBV5-6, the J gene TRBJ2-6; 7 bases match TRBD2. Germline loops: CDR1 SGHDT, CDR2 YYEEEE. V lost 1 base and J lost 3; bases outside the gene matches: 7. The CDR3 is 17 amino acids. The CDR3 sequence is CASSLTVERGGANVLTF. The CDR3 nucleotides are TGTGCCAGCAGCTTGACGGTGGAGCGGGGTGGGGCCAACGTCCTGACTTTC.

This clone was counted a few times. The chain couples TRBV5-1 to TRBJ2-1; D gene ambiguous. CDR3 length equals 15 residues. The germline V and J ends were trimmed by 2 bases and 0 bases, with 9 bases remaining between them. The germline V gene has CDR1 SGHRS and CDR2 YFSETQ. The CDR3 DNA reads TGCGCCAGCAGCTTAGAGAGAGGCTCCTACAATGAGCAGTTCTTC. Amino acids: CASSLERGSYNEQFF.

This clone has more than one count but fewer than ten. The rearrangement joins TRBV5-1 to TRBJ1-2, with a tentative D call TRBD1 (5 bases). The CDR3 is 14 residues long. V lost 0 bases to trimming and J lost 3 bases, with 9 bases between them. Germline CDR1 SGHRS, CDR2 YFSETQ. The CDR3 loop is CASSLGGDDYGYTF. The DNA of the CDR3 is TGCGCCAGCAGCTTGGGGGGGGACGACTATGGCTACACCTTC.